This TCR beta chain originates from a study of cytomegalovirus exposure and HLA in healthy donors listed by TCRdb under 2017. For the wider study: An earlier analysis of some 600 of the donors reported approximately 280 Gb of sequence data and around 110 million unique TCR beta sequences obtained from about 170 million T cells. An early release covering more than 500 HLA-typed donors comprised 250 to 350 gigabases of sequencing data and about 90 million unique TCR sequences. Of the roughly 420 genotyped donors, roughly 80% were placed in the genetic ancestry cluster associated with self-reported Caucasian donors. The aim of the study was to test whether cataloging public T cell receptors could identify signatures of past pathogen exposure. The study profiled the T cell repertoires of hundreds of subjects by immunosequencing and related them to cytomegalovirus serostatus. Besides the first cohort of roughly 660 subjects, a separate validation cohort made up of over a hundred different subjects was used. High-throughput TCR immunosequencing, statistical association of individual TCRs with disease status, and machine learning were combined to predict cytomegalovirus infection status. A later analysis re-analyzed previously published TCR beta repertoires from 666 donors and added high-resolution HLA genotyping to study TCR occurrence patterns. The later analysis used no new phenotypic data to find candidate immune exposures, relying instead on TCR beta sequences and their occurrence across donors. In an earlier analysis of roughly 600 of the donors, high-throughput TCR beta sequencing was used to judge whether each TCR beta V gene segment behaved as functional or pseudogenic. Alongside the repertoire data, information on donor age, sex, ethnicity and CMV serostatus was compiled. Genome-wide SNP genotypes for about 60% of the roughly 700 donors were used in a later genetic analysis, which treated that subset as a discovery cohort. Every discovery cohort repertoire had been produced on one sequencing platform. HLA typing covered class I and class II loci at four-digit resolution. The number of typed donors differed by locus: 629-630 for A, B, C, DRB1 and DQB1; some 500 for DQA1; 606 for DPA1; and about 450 for DPB1. Roughly 5 DR-DQ haplotypes were handled as single units for association and clustering because linkage in the cohort was strong. On average, around 200,000 unique TCR beta nucleotide sequences were sequenced per donor among about 400 genotyped donors of the cohort, with about 17% of those sequences being non-productive. Study-wide findings and limitations: While some public TCRs were present in many individuals, most TCR sequences turned up only very rarely across donors. In a later genetic analysis, fewer N-insertions in productive TCRs were reported among donors in an Asian-associated ancestry cluster than the roughly 670-donor mean. A few of the identified cytomegalovirus-associated TCR beta chains were confirmed in vitro to be specific for cytomegalovirus antigens. According to the authors, the approach could potentially be generalized to other disease states and immunological phenotypes. The classifier was reported to diagnose cytomegalovirus status with high specificity and sensitivity in both the original and validation cohorts. A group of highly shared sequence variants was considered likely to be a technical artifact of the sequencing pipeline. According to a later analysis, parvovirus B19, influenza, CMV and Epstein-Barr virus appeared linked to several top co-occurrence clusters. Because counts were too low, roughly 16 rarely observed V segments, including chromosome 9 orphons, were left out of the earlier analysis of some 600 of the donors. An earlier analysis of approximately 530 of the donors showed that most TCR beta V segments appeared in productive rearrangements either about 87% or about 30% of the time, which broadly matched IMGT annotations. An association between a missense DCLRE1C variant and V-gene and J-gene trimming of TCR beta chains was found in a later genetic analysis and replicated in an independent cohort. HLA typing was unavailable for some donors at each locus, so association tests used only the typed subset. In a later analysis, HLA-associated TCR beta chains were found to be more clonally expanded and to have lower generation probabilities than equally common non-associated chains. Correlated functional status among segregating V segments might be attributable to linkage disequilibrium, but an unknown experimental factor could not be ruled out. The only immune exposure information available for the cohort was CMV serostatus. In a later analysis, some 17,000 TCR beta sequences were associated with specific HLA alleles at a false discovery rate of 0.05. A further reported finding was that TCR beta sequences accurately predicted the HLA-A and HLA-B alleles for most subjects in the first cohort. Assigning TCR associations to individual alleles was difficult when HLA alleles, especially DR and DQ, strongly co-occurred. The presence/absence analyses assumed that sequencing depth was roughly uniform across donors, and that assumption may not be true. Some IMGT-functional V segments, including TRBV6-2 and TRBV6-3, could not be told apart with the 87-base-pair reads, so those segments were excluded. According to a later analysis, TCR association rates differed among HLA loci, with DRB1 alleles showing the most associated TCRs and HLA-C alleles showing the fewest. Only TCR beta chains were sequenced in this cohort, and the absence of alpha or paired-chain data limited detectable features. The study listed approximately 160 TCR beta chains as associated with cytomegalovirus. According to a later analysis, most CMV-associated TCR beta chains appeared to be HLA-restricted, and the HLA associations seemed to be driven largely by CMV exposure.

A word on this clone: The antigen it recognizes is unknown. No much larger clonotype is one base removed from it; base qualities were not supplied.

Receptor amplification or capture employed the immunoSEQ multiplex PCR assay. The multiplex PCR relied on a mix of 60 forward primers for TCR Vbeta segments and 13 reverse primers for TCR Jbeta segments. Amplification of the CDR3 region of rearranged TCR beta genes was performed with a multiplex PCR assay on genomic DNA. The amplified TCR beta libraries were sequenced on the Illumina HiSeq System as 87-base-pair reads. From the authors' description of their analysis: Across the 600 to 700 repertoires, a later analysis counted roughly 84 million unique TCR beta chains, about 10 million of which were shared by at least two donors. A nearest-neighbor algorithm error-corrected the raw reads and collapsed the reads into unique sequences, merging closely related sequences to remove PCR and sequencing errors. V, D and J gene segments were assigned by aligning CDR3 sequences to IMGT reference sequences. For a sequence to be retained, at least a six-nucleotide match to both a V gene segment and a J gene segment was required. A rearrangement was called productive if the CDR3 had no stop codons and remained in frame with V and J, and every other rearrangement was called non-productive. Following IMGT convention, CDR3 was defined as the stretch from the second conserved V-encoded cysteine up to the conserved J-encoded phenylalanine. Sequences without an unambiguous match to a single V gene segment were excluded from the earlier analysis of approximately 600 of the donors. An earlier analysis of fewer than 750 of the donors classified V segments as functional when productive rearrangements were above 56.7% and as segregating when the standard deviation between donors was above 5%. A statistical classification framework was built for diagnosing cytomegalovirus status from the catalog of TCR beta chain sequences. A later analysis assigned V and J genes by comparing TCR nucleotide sequences with IMGT/GENE-DB human TR gene sequences. A later analysis assigned CDR3 sequences and most-parsimonious VDJ recombination scenarios with the TCRdist pipeline. In a later analysis, each TCR beta chain was defined by its CDR3 amino acid sequence together with its V-gene family, and reads lacking a unique V-gene family were excluded. As a way to deal with suspected cross-contamination and a sequencing artifact, a later analysis dropped 640 or so nucleotide sequences that were highly shared and had low generation probability. A later analysis calculated a clonal expansion index for each public chain from normalized within-repertoire ranks of inferred template counts. In a later analysis, generation probabilities were computed with a VDJ recombination model fitted to out-of-frame rearrangements, and the resulting probabilities were checked against IGoR. In a later analysis, hypergeometric tests were used to score TCR-TCR, TCR-HLA and TCR-CMV co-occurrence, with a repertoire-size bias correction applied to TCR pairs. False discovery rates were estimated in a later analysis by permuting HLA or CMV assignments 20 times. In a later analysis, co-occurring TCRs were grouped with DBSCAN, and TCRdist sequence similarity was added when clustering was performed within HLA-allele-positive subsets. Co-occurrence clustering excluded repertoires with fewer than 30,000 or more than 120,000 public chains, plus five with anomalous nucleotide sharing. In TCRdb, the immuneACCESS table is reduced to in-frame sequences with V and J assigned. These tables do not hold every clone; where another copy was compared, an unresolved V gene accounts for under half, and the others remain unexplained. V and J calls and clone size are copied from that table; D and trimming were computed from the DNA. This sample holds 130,000 or so clones; about 80% were observed only once. The ten most abundant clones make up under 9.5% of the sample.

V drops 0 bases and J drops 1 base, leaving 4 bases in between. Via the germline V gene, CDR1 is KGHSH and CDR2 LQKENI. The CDR3 covers 13 residues, taking in both the cysteine and the phenylalanine. The kept DNA is CDR3 alone, 39 bases in frame from the first base. The cohort consisted of approximately 690 healthy bone marrow donors. At the time of sampling, every cohort member was nominally healthy, though immune exposures that went unrecorded were likely present. The donor tested CMV seropositive and was one of the 289 seropositive cohort members. A peripheral blood sample was provided by each donor, and peripheral blood mononuclear cells were used for TCR beta sequencing. The Qiagen DNeasy Blood Extraction Kit was used to extract genomic DNA from the blood cell samples.

The TCR originated in a woman aged 50 to 60 in good health and CMV-seropositive. The chain links TRBV18 with TRBJ2-7, with an unclear D gene assignment. Material for sequencing was PBMCs. This receptor carries the CDR3 CASSPPTSYEQYF. The nucleotide sequence is TGTGCCAGCTCACCACCCACATCCTACGAGCAGTACTTC.